This T cell receptor beta chain comes out of a study of CD8+ T cells in alopecia areata. General study results and limits: More clonal than normal scalp was lesional scalp, particularly alopecia totalis/universalis.

Trimming shortened V by 5 bases and J by 1 base, and 11 bases separated the two germline ends. The CDR3 runs to 15 residues. Looked up from germline, CDR1 is SEHNR and CDR2 is FQNEAQ (reference sequence). Extracted RNA was reverse transcribed, and the resulting cDNA served as sequencing template. The repertoire was sequenced with immunoSEQ multiplex PCR; TCRdb's copy has only in-frame clones and lacks some. The sample lists tens of thousands of clones, 65% to 80% seen once, with under 20% in the top ten. The table lists this clone with a count of one. As yet, its antigen is unknown. The genes are TRBV7-9 and TRBJ2-2; D is ambiguous. The sequence was obtained from a human donor with alopecia areata. The sequencing input was NKG2D-low CD8+ T cells sorted from blood. This CDR3 is CASSSDRLNTGELFF. CDR3 coding DNA: TGTGCCAGCAGCAGCGACCGATTGAACACCGGGGAGCTGTTTTTT. Together with reference TRBV7-9 and TRBJ2-2, the CDR3 gives the full variable domain: DTGVSQNPRHKITKRGQNVTFRCDPISEHNRLYWYRQTLGQGPEFLTYFQNEAQLEKSRLLSDRFSAERPKGSFSTLEIQRTEQGDSAMYLCASSSDRLNTGELFFGEGSRLTVL.